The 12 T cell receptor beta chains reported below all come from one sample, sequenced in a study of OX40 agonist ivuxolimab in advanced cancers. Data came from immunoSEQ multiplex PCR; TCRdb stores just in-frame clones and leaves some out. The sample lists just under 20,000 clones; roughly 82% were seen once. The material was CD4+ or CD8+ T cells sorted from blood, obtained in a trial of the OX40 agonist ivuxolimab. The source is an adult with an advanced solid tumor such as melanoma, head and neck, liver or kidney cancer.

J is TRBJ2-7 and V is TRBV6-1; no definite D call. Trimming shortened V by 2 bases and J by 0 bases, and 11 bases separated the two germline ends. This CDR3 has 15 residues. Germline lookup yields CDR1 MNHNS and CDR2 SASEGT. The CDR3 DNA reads TGTGCCAGCAGTGAAACTTTGACGAGCTCCTACGAGCAGTACTTC. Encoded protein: CASSETLTSSYEQYF.

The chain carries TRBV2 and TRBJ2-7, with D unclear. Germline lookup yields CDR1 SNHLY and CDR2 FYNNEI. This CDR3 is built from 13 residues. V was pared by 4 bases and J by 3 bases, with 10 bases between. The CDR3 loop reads CASSGGQFYEQYF. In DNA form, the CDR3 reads TGTGCCAGCAGTGGTGGCCAATTCTACGAGCAGTACTTC.

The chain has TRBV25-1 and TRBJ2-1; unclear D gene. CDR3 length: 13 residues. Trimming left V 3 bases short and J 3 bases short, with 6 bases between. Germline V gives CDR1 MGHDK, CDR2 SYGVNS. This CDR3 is CASSDRIYNEQFF. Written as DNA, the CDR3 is TGTGCCAGCAGTGACAGGATCTACAATGAGCAGTTCTTC. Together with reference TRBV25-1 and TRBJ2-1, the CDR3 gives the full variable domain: EADIYQTPRYLVIGTGKKITLECSQTMGHDKMYWYQQDPGMELHLIHYSYGVNSTEKGDLSSESTVSRIRTEHFPLTLESARPSHTSQYLCASSDRIYNEQFFGPGTRLTVL.

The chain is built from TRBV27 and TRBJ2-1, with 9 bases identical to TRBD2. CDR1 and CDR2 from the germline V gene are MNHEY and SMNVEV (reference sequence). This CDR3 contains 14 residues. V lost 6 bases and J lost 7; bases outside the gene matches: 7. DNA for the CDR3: TGTGCCAGCAGGGGGCTAGCGGGATTGAATGAGCAGTTCTTC. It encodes CASRGLAGLNEQFF.

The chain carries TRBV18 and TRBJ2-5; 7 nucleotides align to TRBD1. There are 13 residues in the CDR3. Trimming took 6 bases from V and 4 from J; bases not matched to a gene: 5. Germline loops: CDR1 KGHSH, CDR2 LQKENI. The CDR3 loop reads CASSRDRVETQYF. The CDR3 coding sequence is TGTGCCAGCTCGCGCGACAGGGTAGAGACCCAGTACTTC.

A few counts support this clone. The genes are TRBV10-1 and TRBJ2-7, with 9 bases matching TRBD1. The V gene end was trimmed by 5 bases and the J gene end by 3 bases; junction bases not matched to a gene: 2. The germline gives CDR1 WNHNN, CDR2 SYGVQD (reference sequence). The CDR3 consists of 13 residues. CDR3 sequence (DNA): TGCGCCAGCAGTTCGGGACAGGGCTACGAGCAGTACTTC. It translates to CASSSGQGYEQYF.

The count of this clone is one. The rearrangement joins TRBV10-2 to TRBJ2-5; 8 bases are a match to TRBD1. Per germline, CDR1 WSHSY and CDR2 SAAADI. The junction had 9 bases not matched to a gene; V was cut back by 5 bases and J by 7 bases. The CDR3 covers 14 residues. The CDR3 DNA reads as TGCGCCAGCAGTCGAGGACAGGGTGGGAGGACCCAGTACTTC. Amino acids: CASSRGQGGRTQYF.

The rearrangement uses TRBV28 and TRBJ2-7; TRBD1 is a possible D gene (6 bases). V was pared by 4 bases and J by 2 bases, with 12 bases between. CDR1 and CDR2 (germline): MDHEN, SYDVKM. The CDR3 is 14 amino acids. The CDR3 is CASSSPGHTYEQYF. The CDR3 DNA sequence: TGTGCCAGCAGTTCCCCGGGACATACCTACGAGCAGTACTTC.

The CDR3 spells CASSQGQKSNTEAFF. The CDR3, as DNA: TGCGCCAGCAGCCAAGGGCAGAAATCGAACACTGAAGCTTTCTTT. The rearrangement uses TRBV4-1 and TRBJ1-1; D not certain. The CDR3 sequence is 15 residues long. Trimming took 1 base from V and 1 from J, leaving 10 bases between them. The germline V gene has CDR1 MGHRA and CDR2 YSYEKL.

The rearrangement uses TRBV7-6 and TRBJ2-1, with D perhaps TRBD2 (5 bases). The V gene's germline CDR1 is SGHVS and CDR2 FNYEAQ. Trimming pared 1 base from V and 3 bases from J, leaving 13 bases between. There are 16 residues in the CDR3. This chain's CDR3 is CASSLVPTGGYNEQFF. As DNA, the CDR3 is TGTGCCAGCAGCTTAGTCCCGACCGGAGGCTACAATGAGCAGTTCTTC.

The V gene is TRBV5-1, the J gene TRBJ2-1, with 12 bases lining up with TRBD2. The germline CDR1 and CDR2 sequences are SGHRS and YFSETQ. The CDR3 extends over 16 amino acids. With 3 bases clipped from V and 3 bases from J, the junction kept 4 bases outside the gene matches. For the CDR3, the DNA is TGCGCCAGCAGCTCGTGGACTAGCGGGAACTACAATGAGCAGTTCTTC. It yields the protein CASSSWTSGNYNEQFF.

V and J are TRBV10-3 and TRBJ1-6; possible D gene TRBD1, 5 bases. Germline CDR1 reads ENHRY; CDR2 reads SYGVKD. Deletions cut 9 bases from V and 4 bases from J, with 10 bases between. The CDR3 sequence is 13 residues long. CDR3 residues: CAIGTGYNSPLHF. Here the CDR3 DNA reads TGTGCCATAGGGACCGGTTATAATTCACCCCTCCACTTT.